Listed below are T cell receptor beta chains from one sample, sequenced in a study of T cell repertoires in cytomegalovirus infection. TCRdb independently ran MiXCR on the reads; one entry per CDR3 protein. The sample contains more than 350,000 distinct CDR3 sequences, about 33% of which appear only once. The material sequenced was PBMCs. These TCRs come from a human donor in good health (CMV status not recorded). Some clones in this sample may be carry-over from other donors' samples. Each CDR3 is given with its conserved first and last residue. D genes are given only for firm matches. Only part of the rows carry a size: once, few, many, or a class if the clone is expanded.

j_gene,v_gene,d_gene,abundance,CDR3nt,CDR3aa
TRBJ1-2,TRBV28,NA,few,TGTGCCAGCAGTTTACTACGGGGCTATGGCTACACCTTC,CASSLLRGYGYTF
TRBJ2-7,TRBV20-1,NA,NA,TGCAGTGCTAGAGATCTTCTAGGACAAGCCTACGAGCAGTACTTC,CSARDLLGQAYEQYF
TRBJ1-2,TRBV24-1,NA,NA,TGTGCCACCAGTGCGGGAGAGAACTATGGCTACACCTTC,CATSAGENYGYTF
TRBJ2-1,TRBV7-2,NA,NA,TGTGCCAGCAGCCAACGCTCAAGCTCCTACAATGAGCAGTTCTTC,CASSQRSSSYNEQFF
TRBJ1-5,TRBV6-1,NA,few,TGTGCCAGCAGTGATGGGGCAGCAAATCAGCCCCAGCATTTT,CASSDGAANQPQHF
TRBJ2-7,TRBV12-3/TRBV12-4,TRBD1,many,TGTGCCAGCAGTTCAGCCGGGACAGGCTACGAGCAGTACTTC,CASSSAGTGYEQYF
TRBJ2-1,TRBV7-9,TRBD1,many,TGTGCCAGCAGCTTAGGTCTGGAATTGACAGGGTCCTACAATGAGCAGTTCTTC,CASSLGLELTGSYNEQFF
TRBJ2-1,TRBV6-2/TRBV6-3,NA,NA,TGTGCCAGCAGGGTAGGAAACCCCTACAATGAGCAGTTCTTC,CASRVGNPYNEQFF
TRBJ1-6,TRBV6-5,NA,few,TGTGCCAGCAGTTTCAGTGACGATTCACCCCTCCACTTT,CASSFSDDSPLHF
TRBJ2-2,TRBV7-3,TRBD1,NA,TGTGCCAGCATCTCTCGGGACAGGGCCACCGGGGTGCTGTTTTTT,CASISRDRATGVLFF
TRBJ2-3,TRBV20-1,NA,NA,TGCAGTGCTGGGGACTCAACAAGTAGCACAGATACGCAGTATTTT,CSAGDSTSSTDTQYF
TRBJ2-1,TRBV6-8,NA,NA,TGTGCCAGCAGTTACTCGAGCACGAACAATGAGCAGTTCTTC,CASSYSSTNNEQFF
TRBJ2-3,TRBV12-3/TRBV12-4,TRBD2,NA,TGTGCCAGCAGTTTATATCTAGCGGGGGTCACAGATACGCAGTATTTT,CASSLYLAGVTDTQYF
TRBJ2-1,TRBV6-5,NA,few,TGTGCCAGCAGTTCCGCGGGACAGTTTTCTTCAATTGAGTTCTTC,CASSSAGQFSSIEFF
TRBJ1-1,TRBV4-1,NA,NA,TGCGCCAGCAGCCAAGATACCGGTCAGGCTGAAGCTTTCTTT,CASSQDTGQAEAFF
TRBJ1-1,TRBV4-2,TRBD1,few,TGTGCCAGCAGCCAACCGAGTAGGGGGCACGCTGAAGCTTTCTTT,CASSQPSRGHAEAFF
TRBJ2-5,TRBV7-9,NA,NA,TGTGCCAGCAGCCCACCTCAAAGGGGGGAAAAAGAGACCCAGTACTTC,CASSPPQRGEKETQYF
TRBJ2-5,TRBV25-1,NA,NA,TGTGCCAGTGTTAGAGCAGGCCCCTGGGAGACCCAGTACTTC,CASVRAGPWETQYF
TRBJ1-6,TRBV20-1,TRBD1,few,TGCAGTGCTCTTCTCACAGGGGGCTTCGGTAATTCACCCCTCCACTTT,CSALLTGGFGNSPLHF
TRBJ2-7,TRBV5-4,NA,many,TGTGCCAGCAGCTTGGGGGGGGCAACCTACGAGCAGTACTTC,CASSLGGATYEQYF
TRBJ2-7,TRBV4-1,NA,NA,TGCGCCAGCAGCCAAGTAGAACAGAGTTCCTACGAGCAGTACTTC,CASSQVEQSSYEQYF
TRBJ2-4,TRBV7-8,TRBD1,many,TGTGCCAGCAGCTCCCGGGACAGACCAAACATTCAGTACTTC,CASSSRDRPNIQYF
TRBJ1-5,TRBV20-1,NA,few,TGCAGTGCTAGAATCGGTCCGCCCGAGGGCCAGCCCCAGCATTTT,CSARIGPPEGQPQHF
TRBJ2-7,TRBV7-2,TRBD1,many,TGTGCCAGCAGTACTGGACAGGTTAGCTCCTACGAGCAGTACTTC,CASSTGQVSSYEQYF
TRBJ1-2,TRBV20-1,NA,NA,TGCAGTGCCGTGAATCCATTGACAGTAGACTATGGCTACACCTTC,CSAVNPLTVDYGYTF
TRBJ1-1,TRBV4-1,NA,few,TGCGCCAGCAGCCAGCAGGAGGGTACTGAAGCTTTCTTT,CASSQQEGTEAFF
TRBJ2-5,TRBV10-3,NA,NA,TGTGCCATCAATCGCGGACTCCAAGAGACCCAGTACTTC,CAINRGLQETQYF
TRBJ2-2,TRBV28,TRBD1,many,TGTGCCAGCAGTTCGGACAGGGATTGGGACACCGGGGAGCTGTTTTTT,CASSSDRDWDTGELFF
TRBJ2-2,TRBV5-1,NA,few,TGCGCCAGCAGCTTTGAACAGGGGAACACCGGGGAGCTGTTTTTT,CASSFEQGNTGELFF
TRBJ2-2,TRBV11-3,TRBD1,NA,TGTGCCAGCAGCGCATCCGGGACAGCACCCACCGGGGAGCTGTTTTTT,CASSASGTAPTGELFF
TRBJ1-1,TRBV15,NA,NA,TGTGCCACCAGCAGAGAGGGCGAACGGAACACTGAAGCTTTCTTT,CATSREGERNTEAFF
TRBJ2-7,TRBV6-8,TRBD1,NA,TGTGCCAGCAGTCTTCGGACAGGGGCTCTATCCTACGAGCAGTACTTC,CASSLRTGALSYEQYF
TRBJ2-1,TRBV19,TRBD1,NA,TGTGCCAGTAGTTTCTACACAGGGGACAATGAGCAGTTCTTC,CASSFYTGDNEQFF
TRBJ2-5,TRBV23-1,TRBD1,few,TGCGCCAGCAGTCACCGTGGCCTACAGGGGGCGACAACCCAGTACTTC,CASSHRGLQGATTQYF
TRBJ2-1,TRBV12-3/TRBV12-4,NA,NA,TGTGCCAGCAGTTTAGGGACTAACTCCTACAATGAGCAGTTCTTC,CASSLGTNSYNEQFF
TRBJ2-1,TRBV4-1,TRBD2,few,TGCGCCAGCAGCCAAGTTGACGGGGGGGCCCAGTTCTTC,CASSQVDGGAQFF
TRBJ1-1,TRBV4-1,NA,many,TGCGCCAGCAGCCAAGAGGCCACAGTTAACACTGAAGCTTTCTTT,CASSQEATVNTEAFF
TRBJ1-3,TRBV7-4,NA,many,TGTGCCAGCGGCCTTCACTTAGGGTCTGGAAACACCATATATTTT,CASGLHLGSGNTIYF
TRBJ2-6,TRBV5-6,NA,NA,TGTGCCAGCAGCTTGGCCAGAGCACTTCCATCTGGGGCCAACGTCCTGACTTTC,CASSLARALPSGANVLTF
TRBJ2-1,TRBV7-9,TRBD1,few,TGTGCCAGCAGGCGCCAGTCCCGGGACAGGGCTGAGCAGTTCTTC,CASRRQSRDRAEQFF
TRBJ1-1,TRBV5-1,NA,NA,TGCGCCAGCAGCTTGGCCTATTCGGGGGTTGCTGAAGCTTTCTTT,CASSLAYSGVAEAFF
TRBJ1-3,TRBV6-2/TRBV6-3,NA,NA,TGTGCCAGCATCCAAGACGGGAGCTCTGGAAACACCATATATTTT,CASIQDGSSGNTIYF
TRBJ2-5,TRBV15,NA,NA,TGTGCCACCAGCAGAGAAAATAGCCGGGATACCCAGTACTTC,CATSRENSRDTQYF
TRBJ2-3,TRBV7-2,NA,many,TGTGCCAGCAGCTTAGATCCGGGCCCAGATACGCAGTATTTT,CASSLDPGPDTQYF
TRBJ2-7,TRBV7-2,NA,many,TGTGCCAGCAGCCATCGGGGGGACAGGCACTACGAGCAGTACTTC,CASSHRGDRHYEQYF
TRBJ1-5,TRBV7-2,NA,many,TGTGCCAGCAGCTTCGTAGGGAATCAGCCCCAGCATTTT,CASSFVGNQPQHF
TRBJ1-1,TRBV7-2,NA,NA,TGTGCAAGCAGCGCCCGGGGTAGCTCAGATTGCTTT,CASSARGSSDCF
TRBJ1-5,TRBV10-2,NA,few,TGCGCCAGCAGTGAACGTTTCAGGGGACAGCCCCAGCATTTT,CASSERFRGQPQHF
TRBJ2-2,TRBV20-1,TRBD2,NA,TGCAGTGCTAGAGATTGGGGACTAGTCACCGGGGAGCTGTTTTTT,CSARDWGLVTGELFF
TRBJ1-5,TRBV7-9,NA,few,TGTGCCAGCAGCTTAGGACAGAGCCCTCAGCCCCAGCATTTT,CASSLGQSPQPQHF
TRBJ2-5,TRBV12-3/TRBV12-4,TRBD1,few,TGTGCCAGCAGGGGACAGGGCCAAGAGACCCAGTACTTC,CASRGQGQETQYF